Detailed here is one T cell receptor beta chain. This clone showed up just a few times. Its antigen specificity is not known. The sample holds no much larger clone one base away, and base qualities are not on file. The CDR3 starts with the cysteine, ends with the phenylalanine, and has 15 residues. Only the CDR3 DNA is retained, 45 bases long and in frame from the first base. Reading the germline V gene (reference sequence) gives CDR1 SEHNR and CDR2 FQNEAQ. V is pared back by 6 bases and J by 9 bases, with 23 bases lying between the germline termini. This sample was included in a study of T cell changes during pregnancy in multiple sclerosis (dated by TCRdb to between 2019 and 2020). Background for the entire study: The study looked at changes in the T cell repertoire across pregnancy in women with multiple sclerosis.

Libraries were made using the immunoSEQ multiplex PCR assay. The clones in this table, taken by TCRdb from immuneACCESS, are in-frame only. Not every clone is retained; where verified, under half of the shortfall comes from an unresolved V gene, and the cause of the rest is unknown. The sample table contains fewer than 25,000 clones; only one count was recorded for more than 75% of them. 8% to 10% of the sample comes from the top ten. Sequencing used CD8+ T cells from peripheral blood mononuclear cells, obtained in the third trimester of pregnancy. This clonotype was sampled from a female donor in good health, enrolled as a control in a pregnancy study. The chain couples TRBV7-9 to TRBJ1-1; the D gene is possibly TRBD1, with 6 bases matching. The nucleotides are TGTGCCAGCAGTCGACTACAGGGTGAAGGGTCCAAAGCTTTCTTT. The translation is CASSRLQGEGSKAFF.